This T cell receptor (beta chain) was captured in a study of siplizumab effects on memory and regulatory T cells. Per germline, CDR1 MGHRA and CDR2 YSYEKL. The CDR3 contains 14 residues. V was shortened by 3 bases and J by 8 bases, with 14 bases between the two germline ends. Around 10^5 TCR templates per sample were sequenced. The repertoire was sequenced with immunoSEQ multiplex PCR; TCRdb's copy has only in-frame clones and lacks some. The sample yields about 50,000 clones, 93% seen once. The V call is TRBV4-1, the J call TRBJ2-1; D tentatively reads TRBD1 or TRBD2 (6 bases each). The sequence was obtained from a human donor in good health. Material: CD8+ T cells sorted from blood. The CDR3 is CASSHMEGGYEQFF. In DNA, the CDR3 is TGCGCCAGCAGCCATATGGAGGGGGGATATGAGCAGTTCTTC.